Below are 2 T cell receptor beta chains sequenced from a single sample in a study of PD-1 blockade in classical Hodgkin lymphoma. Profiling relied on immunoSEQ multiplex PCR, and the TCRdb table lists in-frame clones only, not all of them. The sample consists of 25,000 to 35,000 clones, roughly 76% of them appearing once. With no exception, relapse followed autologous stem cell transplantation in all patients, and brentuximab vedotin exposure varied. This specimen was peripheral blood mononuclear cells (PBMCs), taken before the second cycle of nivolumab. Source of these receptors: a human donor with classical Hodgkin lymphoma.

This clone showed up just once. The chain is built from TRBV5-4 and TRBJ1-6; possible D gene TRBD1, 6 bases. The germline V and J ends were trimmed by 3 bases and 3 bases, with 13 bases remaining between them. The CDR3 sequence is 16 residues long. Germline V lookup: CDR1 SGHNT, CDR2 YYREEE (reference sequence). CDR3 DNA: TGTGCCAGCAGCTCCTACGGCAGGGGCTATAATTCACCCCTCCACTTT. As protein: CASSSYGRGYNSPLHF.

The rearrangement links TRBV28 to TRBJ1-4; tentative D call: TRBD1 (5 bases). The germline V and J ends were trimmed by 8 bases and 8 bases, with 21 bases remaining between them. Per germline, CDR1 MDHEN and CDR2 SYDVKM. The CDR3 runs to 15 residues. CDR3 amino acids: CASSLAAVGGEKLFF. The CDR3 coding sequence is TGTGCCAGCTCCCTGGCGGCGGTGGGGGGGGAAAAACTGTTTTTT.